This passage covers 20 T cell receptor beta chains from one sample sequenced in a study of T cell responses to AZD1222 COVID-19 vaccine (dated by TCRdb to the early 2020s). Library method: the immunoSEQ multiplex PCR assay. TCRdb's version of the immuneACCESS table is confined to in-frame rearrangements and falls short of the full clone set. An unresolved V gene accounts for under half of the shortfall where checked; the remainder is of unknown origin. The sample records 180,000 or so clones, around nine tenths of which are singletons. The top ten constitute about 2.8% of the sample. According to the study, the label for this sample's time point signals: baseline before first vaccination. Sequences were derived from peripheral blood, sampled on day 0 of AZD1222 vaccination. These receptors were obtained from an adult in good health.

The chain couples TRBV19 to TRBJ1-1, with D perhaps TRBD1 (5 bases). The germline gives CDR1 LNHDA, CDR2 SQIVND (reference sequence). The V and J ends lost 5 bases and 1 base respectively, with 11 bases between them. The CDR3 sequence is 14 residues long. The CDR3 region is CASSFTGTNTEAFF. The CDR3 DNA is TGTGCCAGTAGTTTTACCGGGACGAACACTGAAGCTTTCTTT.

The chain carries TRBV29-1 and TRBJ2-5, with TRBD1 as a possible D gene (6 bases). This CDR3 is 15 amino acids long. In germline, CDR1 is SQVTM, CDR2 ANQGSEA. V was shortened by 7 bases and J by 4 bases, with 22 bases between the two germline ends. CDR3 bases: TGCAGCGGGGGACACCGGCTTGACGTGCTAGAGACCCAGTACTTC. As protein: CSGGHRLDVLETQYF.

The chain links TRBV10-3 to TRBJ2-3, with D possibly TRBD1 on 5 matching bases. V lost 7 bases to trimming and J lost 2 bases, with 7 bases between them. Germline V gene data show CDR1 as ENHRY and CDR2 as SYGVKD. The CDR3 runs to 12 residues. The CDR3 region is CAIKGDTDTQYF. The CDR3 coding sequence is TGTGCCATCAAAGGGGACACAGATACGCAGTATTTT.

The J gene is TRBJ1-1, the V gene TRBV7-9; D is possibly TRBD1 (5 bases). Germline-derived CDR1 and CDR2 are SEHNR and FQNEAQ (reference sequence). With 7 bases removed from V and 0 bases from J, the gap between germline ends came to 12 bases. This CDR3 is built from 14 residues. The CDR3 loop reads CASTWGGMNTEAFF. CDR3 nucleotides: TGTGCCAGCACCTGGGGCGGGATGAACACTGAAGCTTTCTTT. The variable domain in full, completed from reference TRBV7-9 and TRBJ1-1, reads DTGVSQNPRHKITKRGQNVTFRCDPISEHNRLYWYRQTLGQGPEFLTYFQNEAQLEKSRLLSDRFSAERPKGSFSTLEIQRTEQGDSAMYLCASTWGGMNTEAFFGQGTRLTVV.

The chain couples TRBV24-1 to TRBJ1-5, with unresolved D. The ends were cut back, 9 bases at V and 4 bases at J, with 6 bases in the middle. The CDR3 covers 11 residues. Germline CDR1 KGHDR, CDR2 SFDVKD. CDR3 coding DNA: TGTGCCACCGGGGTTAATCAGCCCCAGCATTTT. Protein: CATGVNQPQHF.

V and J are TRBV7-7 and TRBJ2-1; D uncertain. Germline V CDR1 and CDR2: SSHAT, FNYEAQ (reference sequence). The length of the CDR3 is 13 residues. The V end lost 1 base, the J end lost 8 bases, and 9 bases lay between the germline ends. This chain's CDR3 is CASSLGPDDEQFF. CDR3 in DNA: TGTGCCAGCAGCTTAGGTCCAGACGATGAGCAGTTCTTC.

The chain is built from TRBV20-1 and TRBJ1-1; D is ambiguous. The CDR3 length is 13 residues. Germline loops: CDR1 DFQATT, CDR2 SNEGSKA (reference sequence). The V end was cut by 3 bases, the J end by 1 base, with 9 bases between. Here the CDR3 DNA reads TGCAGTGCTAGTAGTTCCCGGAACACTGAAGCTTTCTTT. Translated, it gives CSASSSRNTEAFF.

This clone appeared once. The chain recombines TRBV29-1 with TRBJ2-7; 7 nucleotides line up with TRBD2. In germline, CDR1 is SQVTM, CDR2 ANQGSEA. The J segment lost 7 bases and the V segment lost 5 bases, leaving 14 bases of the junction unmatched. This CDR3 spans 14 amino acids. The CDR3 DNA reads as TGCAGCGTTCTTACCGGGACTACACTAGGAGAGCAGTACTTC. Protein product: CSVLTGTTLGEQYF.

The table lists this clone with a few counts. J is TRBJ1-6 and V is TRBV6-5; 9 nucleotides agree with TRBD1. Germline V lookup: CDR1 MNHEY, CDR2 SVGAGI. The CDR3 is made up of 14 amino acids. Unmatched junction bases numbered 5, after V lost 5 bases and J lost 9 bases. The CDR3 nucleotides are TGTGCCAGCAGTCCCGGGACAGGGACTTCACCCCTCCACTTT. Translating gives CASSPGTGTSPLHF.

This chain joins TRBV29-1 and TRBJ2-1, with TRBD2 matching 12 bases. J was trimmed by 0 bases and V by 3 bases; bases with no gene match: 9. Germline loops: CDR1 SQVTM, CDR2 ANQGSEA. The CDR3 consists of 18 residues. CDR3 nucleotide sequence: TGCAGCGTTGACGGACTAGCGGGGCCTCCAGGCTCCTACAATGAGCAGTTCTTC. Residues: CSVDGLAGPPGSYNEQFF.

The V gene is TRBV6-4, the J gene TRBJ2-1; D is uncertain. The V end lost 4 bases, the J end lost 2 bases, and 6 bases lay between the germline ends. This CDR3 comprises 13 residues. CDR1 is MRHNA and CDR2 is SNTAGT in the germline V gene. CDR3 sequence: CASSVAAYNEQFF. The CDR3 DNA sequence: TGTGCCAGCAGTGTGGCGGCCTACAATGAGCAGTTCTTC.

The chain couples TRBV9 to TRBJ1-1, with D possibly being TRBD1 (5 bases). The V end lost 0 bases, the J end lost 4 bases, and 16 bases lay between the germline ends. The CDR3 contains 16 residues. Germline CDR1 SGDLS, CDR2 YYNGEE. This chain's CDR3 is CASSVARDRWGTEAFF. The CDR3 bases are TGTGCCAGCAGCGTAGCTAGGGACCGCTGGGGCACTGAAGCTTTCTTT.

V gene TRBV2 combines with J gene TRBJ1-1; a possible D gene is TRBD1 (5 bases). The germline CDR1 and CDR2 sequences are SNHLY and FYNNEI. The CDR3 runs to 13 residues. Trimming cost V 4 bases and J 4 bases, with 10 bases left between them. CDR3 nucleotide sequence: TGTGCCAGCAGTGTGTGGGGGTTCACTGAAGCTTTCTTT. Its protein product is CASSVWGFTEAFF.

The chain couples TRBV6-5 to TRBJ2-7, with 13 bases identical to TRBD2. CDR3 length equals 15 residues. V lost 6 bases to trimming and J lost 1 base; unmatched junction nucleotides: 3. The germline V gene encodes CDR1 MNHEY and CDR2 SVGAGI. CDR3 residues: CASRLAGGPSYEQYF. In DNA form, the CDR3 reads TGTGCCAGCAGACTAGCGGGAGGGCCATCCTACGAGCAGTACTTC.

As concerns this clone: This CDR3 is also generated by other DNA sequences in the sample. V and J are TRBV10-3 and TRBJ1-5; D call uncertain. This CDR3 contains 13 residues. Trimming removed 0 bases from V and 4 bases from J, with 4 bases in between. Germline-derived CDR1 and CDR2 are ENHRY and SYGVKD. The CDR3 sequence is CAISESSNQPQHF. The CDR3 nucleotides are TGTGCCATCAGTGAGTCATCGAATCAGCCCCAGCATTTT.

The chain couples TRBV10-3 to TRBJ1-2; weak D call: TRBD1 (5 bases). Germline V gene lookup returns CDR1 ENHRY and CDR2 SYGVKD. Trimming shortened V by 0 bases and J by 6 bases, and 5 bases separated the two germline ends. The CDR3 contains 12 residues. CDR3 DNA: TGTGCCATCAGTGAGTCAGGGGATGGCTACACCTTC. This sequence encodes CAISESGDGYTF.

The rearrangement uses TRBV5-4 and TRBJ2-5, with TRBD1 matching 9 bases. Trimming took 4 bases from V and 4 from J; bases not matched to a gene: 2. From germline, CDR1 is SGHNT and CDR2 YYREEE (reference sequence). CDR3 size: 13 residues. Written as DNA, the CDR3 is TGTGCCAGCAGCCCGGACAGGGGAGAGACCCAGTACTTC. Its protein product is CASSPDRGETQYF. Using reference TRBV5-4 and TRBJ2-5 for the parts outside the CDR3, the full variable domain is ETGVTQSPTHLIKTRGQQVTLRCSSQSGHNTVSWYQQALGQGPQFIFQYYREEENGRGNFPPRFSGLQFPNYSSELNVNALELDDSALYLCASSPDRGETQYFGPGTRLLVL.

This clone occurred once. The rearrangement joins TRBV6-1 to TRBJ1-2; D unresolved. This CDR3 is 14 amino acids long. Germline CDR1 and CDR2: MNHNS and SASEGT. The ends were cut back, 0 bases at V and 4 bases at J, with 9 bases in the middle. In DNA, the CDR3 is TGTGCCAGCAGTGAAGCCGGCCTCACCTATGGCTACACCTTC. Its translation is CASSEAGLTYGYTF.

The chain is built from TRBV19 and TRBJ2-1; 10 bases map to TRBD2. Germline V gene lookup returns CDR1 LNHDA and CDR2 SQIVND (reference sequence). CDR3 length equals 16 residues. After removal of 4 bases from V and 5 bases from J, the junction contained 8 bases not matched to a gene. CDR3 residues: CASSTDGLAENNEQFF. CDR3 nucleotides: TGTGCCAGTAGTACCGACGGACTAGCGGAGAACAATGAGCAGTTCTTC.

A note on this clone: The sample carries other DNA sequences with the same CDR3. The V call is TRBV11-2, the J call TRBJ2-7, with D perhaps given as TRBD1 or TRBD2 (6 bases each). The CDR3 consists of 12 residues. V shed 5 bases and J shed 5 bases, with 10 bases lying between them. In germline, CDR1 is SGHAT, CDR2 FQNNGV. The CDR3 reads CASSLGGNEQYF. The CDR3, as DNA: TGTGCCAGCAGCCTAGGGGGGAACGAGCAGTACTTC.